This T cell receptor (beta chain) came from a study of OX40 agonist ivuxolimab in advanced cancers. About the full investigation: Ivuxolimab was an agonistic, fully human IgG2 monoclonal antibody directed against OX40 (CD134), a costimulatory receptor. Of the approximately 50 dose-escalation patients, hepatocellular carcinoma was present in approximately 20, melanoma in around 15, renal cell carcinoma in 9 and head and neck cancer in 9. Intravenous ivuxolimab was administered to patients every 2 weeks at six dose levels: 0.01, 0.1, 0.3, 1.5, 3 and 10 mg/kg. The monotherapy dose-escalation portion (N of about 57 patients) of the phase I ivuxolimab trial is reported in the paper. The dose-escalation cohort was roughly 87% male with a mean age of about 54 years, ranging from roughly 23 to 85. The purpose of peripheral TCRbeta sequencing was to test whether ivuxolimab changed TCR sequence diversity and led to clonal T-cell expansion. Three dose-escalation patients achieved partial responses, one with hepatocellular carcinoma and two with cutaneous melanoma. Patients were allowed to have had prior anti-PD-1, anti-PD-L1 or anti-CTLA-4 therapy, and 30% to 40% of the dose-escalation patients had previously received checkpoint inhibitors.

The trial excluded patients who had a history of autoimmune disease or were on systemic immunosuppression. Peripheral blood for TCR sequencing was collected from all dose cohorts at baseline, on cycle 4 day 1, and on cycle 7 day 1. Samples were obtained from an open-label, multicenter, first-in-human phase I dose-escalation trial of ivuxolimab. Adults with locally advanced or metastatic melanoma, renal cell carcinoma, hepatocellular carcinoma or head and neck squamous cell carcinoma were enrolled in the trial. CD4+ and CD8+ T cells were sorted separately from peripheral blood before TCR sequencing. Broad study findings and their caveats: Partial responders in the 0.1-3.0 mg/kg groups had among the lowest normalized peripheral clonal expansion, especially among CD8+ T cells. Clonal expansion of both CD4+ and CD8+ blood T cells was observed from baseline to week 6 at doses 0.1 to 3.0 mg/kg. The antigen specificity of the clonally expanded peripheral T cells was not determined. Low levels of normalized T-cell clonal expansion were also seen in some patients who did not respond. After ivuxolimab, more expanded clones were found on average in CD8+ T cells than in CD4+ T cells.

Sequences LNHDA (CDR1) and SQIVND (CDR2) are obtained from the germline V gene (reference sequence). The junction shows trimming of 5 bases on V and 2 bases on J, and the gene matches do not reach 7 bases of it. Including the terminal cysteine and phenylalanine, the CDR3 comprises 15 residues. Only the CDR3 part of the read is kept: 45 bases, read in frame from the first base. To sequence the TCRbeta CDR3 region, genomic DNA was isolated from the sorted cells. The immunoSEQ Assay was used for sequencing of TCRbeta CDR3 regions. This is the immuneACCESS table as TCRdb keeps it, with only in-frame sequences that have V and J called. A part of the clones is gone; compared with another copy, unresolved V genes explain less than half, and the rest is unexplained. The sample records roughly 34,000 clones, roughly 89% of which are singletons. Of the sample, roughly 1% falls within the top ten clones. As concerns this clone: It lacks a known antigen. Base quality data are lacking; no much larger clone is found one base away.

This receptor was obtained from an adult with an advanced solid tumor such as melanoma, head and neck, liver or kidney cancer. The source was CD4+ or CD8+ T cells sorted from blood, collected in a trial of the OX40 agonist ivuxolimab. The rearrangement combines TRBV19 with TRBJ2-3; 7 nucleotides in the junction match TRBD1. In nucleotides, the sequence is TGTGCCAGTAGTCACTCCGGGACAGACACAGATACGCAGTATTTT. Translated, it reads CASSHSGTDTDTQYF.